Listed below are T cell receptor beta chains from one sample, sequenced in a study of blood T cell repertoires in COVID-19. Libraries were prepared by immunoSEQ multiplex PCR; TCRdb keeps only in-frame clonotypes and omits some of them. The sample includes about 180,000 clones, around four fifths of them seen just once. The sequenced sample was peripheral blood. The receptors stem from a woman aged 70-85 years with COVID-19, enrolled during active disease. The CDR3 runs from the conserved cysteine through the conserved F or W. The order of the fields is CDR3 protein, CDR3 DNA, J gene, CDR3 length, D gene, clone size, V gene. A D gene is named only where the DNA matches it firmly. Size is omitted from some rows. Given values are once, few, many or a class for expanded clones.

cdr3_aa: CASSLPPARESNTGELFF; cdr3_nt: TGTGCCAGCAGTTTACCGCCCGCGCGGGAGTCGAACACCGGGGAGCTGTTTTTT; j_call: TRBJ2-2; cdr3_length: 18; d_call: TRBD2; clone_size: .; v_call: TRBV27
cdr3_aa: CASSLGREGHFNEQFF; cdr3_nt: TGTGCCAGCAGCTTGGGGCGGGAGGGCCACTTCAATGAGCAGTTCTTC; j_call: TRBJ2-1; cdr3_length: 16; d_call: TRBD2; clone_size: few; v_call: TRBV5-5
cdr3_aa: CASSSNSVPGELFF; cdr3_nt: TGTGCCAGCAGTTCCAATAGTGTTCCCGGGGAGCTGTTTTTT; j_call: TRBJ2-2; cdr3_length: 14; d_call: .; clone_size: few; v_call: TRBV27
cdr3_aa: CASSYGLARNEQFF; cdr3_nt: TGTGCCAGCAGTTACGGACTAGCTCGCAATGAGCAGTTCTTC; j_call: TRBJ2-1; cdr3_length: 14; d_call: TRBD2; clone_size: .; v_call: TRBV6-2/TRBV6-3
cdr3_aa: CASRSGQGFYGYTF; cdr3_nt: TGTGCCAGCAGATCCGGACAGGGATTCTATGGCTACACCTTC; j_call: TRBJ1-2; cdr3_length: 14; d_call: TRBD1; clone_size: .; v_call: TRBV28
cdr3_aa: CASSFRAGTGYTGELFF; cdr3_nt: TGTGCCAGCAGCTTTCGGGCCGGGACAGGGTACACCGGGGAGCTGTTTTTT; j_call: TRBJ2-2; cdr3_length: 17; d_call: TRBD1; clone_size: once; v_call: TRBV5-8
cdr3_aa: CASRLTPGVPFDTQYF; cdr3_nt: TGCGCCAGCAGGCTAACGCCGGGAGTCCCTTTTGATACGCAGTATTTT; j_call: TRBJ2-3; cdr3_length: 16; d_call: .; clone_size: .; v_call: TRBV5-1
cdr3_aa: CASTLLGPFTGELFF; cdr3_nt: TGCGCCAGCACCCTGCTTGGCCCATTCACCGGGGAGCTGTTTTTT; j_call: TRBJ2-2; cdr3_length: 15; d_call: .; clone_size: .; v_call: TRBV4-1
cdr3_aa: CASSLSGQGGSYEQYF; cdr3_nt: TGTGCCAGCAGCTTGAGTGGACAGGGCGGTTCCTACGAGCAGTACTTC; j_call: TRBJ2-7; cdr3_length: 16; d_call: TRBD1; clone_size: .; v_call: TRBV5-5
cdr3_aa: CASRGTGLANEKLFF; cdr3_nt: TGTGCCAGCAGGGGAACAGGGCTTGCTAATGAAAAACTGTTTTTT; j_call: TRBJ1-4; cdr3_length: 15; d_call: .; clone_size: .; v_call: TRBV2
cdr3_aa: CASTGQRGTRGETQYF; cdr3_nt: TGTGCCAGCACCGGACAGCGGGGTACACGTGGAGAGACCCAGTACTTC; j_call: TRBJ2-5; cdr3_length: 16; d_call: .; clone_size: once; v_call: TRBV27
cdr3_aa: CASSQEAAGDTQYF; cdr3_nt: TGCGCCAGCAGCCAAGAAGCAGCGGGAGATACGCAGTATTTT; j_call: TRBJ2-3; cdr3_length: 14; d_call: .; clone_size: .; v_call: TRBV4-3
cdr3_aa: CASSVRTSGYNEQFF; cdr3_nt: TGTGCCAGCAGCGTACGGACTAGCGGTTACAATGAGCAGTTCTTC; j_call: TRBJ2-1; cdr3_length: 15; d_call: TRBD2; clone_size: .; v_call: TRBV9
cdr3_aa: CATSDPLAGGPSVTDTQYF; cdr3_nt: TGTGCCACCAGTGATCCACTAGCGGGAGGGCCTTCAGTAACAGATACGCAGTATTTT; j_call: TRBJ2-3; cdr3_length: 19; d_call: TRBD2; clone_size: .; v_call: TRBV24-1
cdr3_aa: CASSLGGSSREQYF; cdr3_nt: TGCGCCAGCAGCTTAGGAGGGAGTTCGCGTGAGCAGTACTTC; j_call: TRBJ2-7; cdr3_length: 14; d_call: .; clone_size: few; v_call: TRBV5-1
cdr3_aa: CASSLVINTEAFF; cdr3_nt: TGCGCCAGCAGCTTGGTTATAAACACTGAAGCTTTCTTT; j_call: TRBJ1-1; cdr3_length: 13; d_call: .; clone_size: .; v_call: TRBV5-1